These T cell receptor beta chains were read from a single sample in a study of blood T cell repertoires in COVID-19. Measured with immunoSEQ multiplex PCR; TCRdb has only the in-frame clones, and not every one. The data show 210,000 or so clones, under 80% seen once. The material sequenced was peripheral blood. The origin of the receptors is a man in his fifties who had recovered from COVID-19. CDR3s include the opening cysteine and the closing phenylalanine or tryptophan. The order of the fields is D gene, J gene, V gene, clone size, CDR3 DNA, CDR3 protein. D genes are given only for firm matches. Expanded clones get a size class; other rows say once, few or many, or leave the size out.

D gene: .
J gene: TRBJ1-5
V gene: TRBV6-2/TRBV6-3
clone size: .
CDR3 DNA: TGTGCCAGCAGTTCTAAGGGGATAAATCAGCCCCAGCATTTT
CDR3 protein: CASSSKGINQPQHF

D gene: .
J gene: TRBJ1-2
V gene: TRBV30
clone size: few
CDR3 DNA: TGTGCCTGGAGTCCCTCGAGCCTCTATGGCTACACCTTC
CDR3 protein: CAWSPSSLYGYTF

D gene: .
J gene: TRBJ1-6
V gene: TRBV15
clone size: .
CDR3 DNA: TGTGCCACCAGCAGAGGGACAGAAAATTCACCCCTCCACTTT
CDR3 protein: CATSRGTENSPLHF

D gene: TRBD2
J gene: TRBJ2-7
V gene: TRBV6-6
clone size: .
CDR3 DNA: TGTGCCAGCTCGCAGCGGGAGGGCTCCTACGAGCAGTACTTC
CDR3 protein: CASSQREGSYEQYF

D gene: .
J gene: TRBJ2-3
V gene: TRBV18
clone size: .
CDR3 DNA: TGTGCCAGCTCTATCACAGATACGCAGTATTTT
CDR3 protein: CASSITDTQYF

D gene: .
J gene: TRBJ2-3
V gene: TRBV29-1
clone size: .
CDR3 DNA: TGCAGCGTAGGGATCGGACTATTAAGCACAGATACGCAGTATTTT
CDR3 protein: CSVGIGLLSTDTQYF

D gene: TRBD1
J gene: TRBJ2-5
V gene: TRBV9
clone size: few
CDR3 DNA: TGTGCCAGCAGCGTAGGAGGGGGCAGACAAGAGACCCAGTACTTC
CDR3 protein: CASSVGGGRQETQYF

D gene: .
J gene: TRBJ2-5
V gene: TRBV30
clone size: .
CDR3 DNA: TGTGCCTGGACCAAACAGATCCAAGAGACCCAGTACTTC
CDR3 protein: CAWTKQIQETQYF

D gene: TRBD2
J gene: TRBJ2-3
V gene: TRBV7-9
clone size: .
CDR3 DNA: TGTGCCAGCAGCTACGTCGTCGGGCGGGAGGACACAGATACGCAGTATTTT
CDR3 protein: CASSYVVGREDTDTQYF

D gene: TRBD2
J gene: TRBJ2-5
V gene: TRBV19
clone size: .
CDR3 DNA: TGTGCCAGTAGTATAAGTCGAGTAGCGGGTCTACAAGAGACCCAGTACTTC
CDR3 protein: CASSISRVAGLQETQYF

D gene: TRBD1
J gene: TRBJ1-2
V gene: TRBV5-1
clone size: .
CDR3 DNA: TGCGCCAGCAGTGGGACAGCTGATGTATACACCTTC
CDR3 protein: CASSGTADVYTF

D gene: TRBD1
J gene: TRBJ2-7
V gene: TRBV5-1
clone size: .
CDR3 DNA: TGCGCCAGCAGCTTGGATGGACAGGGGGCCTACGAGCAGTACTTC
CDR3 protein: CASSLDGQGAYEQYF

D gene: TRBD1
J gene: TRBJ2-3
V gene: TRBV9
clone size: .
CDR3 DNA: TGTGCCAGCAGCCCCCGCTCTTTGGGACAGCGCCCAGATACGCAGTATTTT
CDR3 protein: CASSPRSLGQRPDTQYF

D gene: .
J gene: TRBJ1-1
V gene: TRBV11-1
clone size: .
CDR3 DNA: TGTGCCAGCAGCTTATCGTCCCTGACAGGGAACACTGAAGCTTTCTTT
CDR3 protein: CASSLSSLTGNTEAFF

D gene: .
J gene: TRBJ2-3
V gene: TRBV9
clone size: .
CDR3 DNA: TGTGCCAGCAGCGGGAGGGGCGGCACAGATACGCAGTATTTT
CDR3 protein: CASSGRGGTDTQYF

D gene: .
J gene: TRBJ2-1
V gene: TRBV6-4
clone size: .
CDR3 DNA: TGTGCCAGCAGAGAGACAGCTTTCCTATACAATGAGCAGTTCTTC
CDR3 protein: CASRETAFLYNEQFF

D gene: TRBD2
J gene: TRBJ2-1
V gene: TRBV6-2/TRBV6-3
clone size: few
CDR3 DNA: TGTGCCAGCAGTGATTACGGGAGGGCCATGGTAGATGAGCAGTTCTTC
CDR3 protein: CASSDYGRAMVDEQFF

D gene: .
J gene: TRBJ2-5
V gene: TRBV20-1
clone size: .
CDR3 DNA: TGCAGTGCTAGAGATGAGGAGACCCAGTACTTC
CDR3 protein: CSARDEETQYF

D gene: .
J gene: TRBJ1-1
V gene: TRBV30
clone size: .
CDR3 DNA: TGTGCCTGGAGTGTAGGTTGGGCAGGGGAAGCTTTCTTT
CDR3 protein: CAWSVGWAGEAFF

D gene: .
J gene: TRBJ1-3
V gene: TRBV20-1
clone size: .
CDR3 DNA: TGCAGTGCTAGTTACAGTCGGCGACAGAGCTCTGGAAACACCATATATTTT
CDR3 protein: CSASYSRRQSSGNTIYF

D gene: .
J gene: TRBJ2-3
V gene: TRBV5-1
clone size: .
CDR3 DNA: TGCGCCAGCAGCTTGGCGCTTGGGGCGAGCACAGATACGCAGTATTTT
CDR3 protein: CASSLALGASTDTQYF

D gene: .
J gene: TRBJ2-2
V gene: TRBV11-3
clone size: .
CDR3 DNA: TGTGCCAGCAGCGCAAACAGGGTGGGCACCGGGGAGCTGTTTTTT
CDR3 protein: CASSANRVGTGELFF

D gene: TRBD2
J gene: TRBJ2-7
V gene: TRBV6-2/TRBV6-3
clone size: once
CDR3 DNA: TGTGCCAGCAGTGCCGCGACTAGCGGGAGGGCCTGGGAGCAGTACTTC
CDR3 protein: CASSAATSGRAWEQYF

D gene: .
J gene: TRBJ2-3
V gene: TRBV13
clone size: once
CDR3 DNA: TGTGCCAGCAGTTTTGGAGGATTCAGCACAGATACGCAGTATTTT
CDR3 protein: CASSFGGFSTDTQYF

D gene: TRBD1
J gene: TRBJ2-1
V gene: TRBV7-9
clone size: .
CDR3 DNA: TGTGCCAGCAGCTTAGCGCAGGGGGCGCAGTTCTTC
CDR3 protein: CASSLAQGAQFF